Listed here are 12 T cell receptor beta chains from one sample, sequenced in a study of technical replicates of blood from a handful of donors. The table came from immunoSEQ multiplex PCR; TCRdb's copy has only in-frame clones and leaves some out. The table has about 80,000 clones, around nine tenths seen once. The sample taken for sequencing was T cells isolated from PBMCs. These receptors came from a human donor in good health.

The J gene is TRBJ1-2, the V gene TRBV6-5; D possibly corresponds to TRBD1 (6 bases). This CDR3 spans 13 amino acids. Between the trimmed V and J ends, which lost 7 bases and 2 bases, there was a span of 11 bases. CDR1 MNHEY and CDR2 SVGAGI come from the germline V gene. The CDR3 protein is CASMDSRNYGYTF. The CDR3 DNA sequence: TGTGCCAGCATGGACAGCCGGAACTATGGCTACACCTTC.

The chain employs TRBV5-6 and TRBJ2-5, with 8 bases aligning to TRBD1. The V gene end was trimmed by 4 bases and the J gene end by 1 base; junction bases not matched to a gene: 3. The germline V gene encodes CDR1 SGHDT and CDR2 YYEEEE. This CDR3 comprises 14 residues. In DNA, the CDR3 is TGTGCCAGCAGCAATACAGGGGGCCAAGAGACCCAGTACTTC. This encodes CASSNTGGQETQYF.

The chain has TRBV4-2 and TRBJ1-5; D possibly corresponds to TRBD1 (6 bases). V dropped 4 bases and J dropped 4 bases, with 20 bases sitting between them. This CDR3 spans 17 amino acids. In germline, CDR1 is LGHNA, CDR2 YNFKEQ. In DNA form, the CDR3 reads TGTGCCAGCAGCCTTTTGGACAGAAGCCTACTGAATCAGCCCCAGCATTTT. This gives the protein CASSLLDRSLLNQPQHF.

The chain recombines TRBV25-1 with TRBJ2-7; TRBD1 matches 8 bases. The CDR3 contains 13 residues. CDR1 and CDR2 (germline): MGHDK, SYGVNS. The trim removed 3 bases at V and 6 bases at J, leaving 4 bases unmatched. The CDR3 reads CASSDPGTGEQYF. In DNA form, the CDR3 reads TGTGCCAGCAGTGACCCCGGGACAGGCGAGCAGTACTTC.

The CDR3: CASSQVDGRAWEETQYF. DNA for the CDR3: TGCGCCAGCAGCCAAGTCGACGGGAGGGCCTGGGAAGAGACCCAGTACTTC. The chain carries TRBV4-1 and TRBJ2-5; 8 nucleotides match TRBD2. Germline CDR1 is MGHRA and CDR2 is YSYEKL. V was pared by 1 base and J by 3 bases, with 10 bases of the junction left unmatched. This CDR3 has 17 amino acids.

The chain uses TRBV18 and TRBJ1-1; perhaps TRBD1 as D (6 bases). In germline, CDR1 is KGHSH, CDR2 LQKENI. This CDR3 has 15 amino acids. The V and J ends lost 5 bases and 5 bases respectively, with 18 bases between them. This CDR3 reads CASSNRQGKGTEAFF. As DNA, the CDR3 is TGTGCCAGCTCAAACCGCCAGGGGAAAGGGACTGAAGCTTTCTTT.

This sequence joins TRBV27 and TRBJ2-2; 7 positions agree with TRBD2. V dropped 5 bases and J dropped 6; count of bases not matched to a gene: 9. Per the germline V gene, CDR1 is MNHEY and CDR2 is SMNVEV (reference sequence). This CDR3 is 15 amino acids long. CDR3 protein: CASSEGGRRSGELFF. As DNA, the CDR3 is TGTGCCAGCAGTGAGGGCGGGAGAAGGTCCGGGGAGCTGTTTTTT.

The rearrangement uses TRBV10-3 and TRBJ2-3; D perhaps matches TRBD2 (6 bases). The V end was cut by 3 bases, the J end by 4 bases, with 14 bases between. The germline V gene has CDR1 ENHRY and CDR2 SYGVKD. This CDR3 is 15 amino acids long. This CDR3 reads CAISEFPPGADTQYF. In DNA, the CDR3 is TGTGCCATCAGTGAATTTCCCCCGGGGGCAGATACGCAGTATTTT.

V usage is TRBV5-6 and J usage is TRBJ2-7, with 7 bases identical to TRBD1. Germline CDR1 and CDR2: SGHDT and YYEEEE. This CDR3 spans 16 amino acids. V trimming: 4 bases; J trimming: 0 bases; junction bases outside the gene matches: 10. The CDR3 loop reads CASSLLLQGVSYEQYF. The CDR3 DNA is TGTGCCAGCAGCCTCTTATTGCAGGGGGTCTCCTACGAGCAGTACTTC.

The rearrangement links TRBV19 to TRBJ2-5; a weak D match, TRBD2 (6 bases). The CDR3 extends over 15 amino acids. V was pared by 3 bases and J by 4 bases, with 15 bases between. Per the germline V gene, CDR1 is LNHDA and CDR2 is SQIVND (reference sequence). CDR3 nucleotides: TGTGCCAGTAGTATTAGCGGTCCCTTCGGAGAGACCCAGTACTTC. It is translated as CASSISGPFGETQYF. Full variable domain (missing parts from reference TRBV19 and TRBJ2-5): DGGITQSPKYLFRKEGQNVTLSCEQNLNHDAMYWYRQDPGQGLRLIYYSQIVNDFQKGDIAEGYSVSREKKESFPLTVTSAQKNPTAFYLCASSISGPFGETQYFGPGTRLLVL.

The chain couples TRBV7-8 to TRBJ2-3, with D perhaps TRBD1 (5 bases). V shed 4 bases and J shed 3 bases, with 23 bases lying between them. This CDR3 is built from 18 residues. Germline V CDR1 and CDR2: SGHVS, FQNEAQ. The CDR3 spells CASSYYQGRVDYTDTQYF. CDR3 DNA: TGTGCCAGCAGCTACTACCAAGGCAGGGTAGATTATACAGATACGCAGTATTTT.

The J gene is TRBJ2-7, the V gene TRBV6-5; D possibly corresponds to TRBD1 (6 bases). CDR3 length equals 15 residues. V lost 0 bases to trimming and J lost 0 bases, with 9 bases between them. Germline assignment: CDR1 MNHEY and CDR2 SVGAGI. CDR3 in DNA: TGTGCCAGCAGTTACTCGGGCAGGGGCTCCTACGAGCAGTACTTC. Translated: CASSYSGRGSYEQYF.